This T cell receptor (beta chain) stems from a study of blood T cell repertoires in COVID-19. The V end was cut by 2 bases, the J end by 4 bases, with 18 bases between. The germline CDR1 and CDR2 sequences are MNHEY and SMNVEV (reference sequence). This CDR3 is 17 amino acids long. Some clones are missing from TCRdb's copy, which holds only in-frame ones; the method was immunoSEQ multiplex PCR. The table shows some 60,000 clones, with about 91% occurring only once. The receptor comes from a man aged 60 to 75 with acute or convalescent COVID-19. The gene calls are TRBV27 and TRBJ2-1; possibly TRBD2 for D (6 bases). Specimen: peripheral blood. The CDR3 loop reads CASSLVLVGGSYNEQFF. CDR3 bases: TGTGCCAGCAGTTTAGTTTTAGTGGGAGGATCATACAATGAGCAGTTCTTC.